The 17 T cell receptor delta chains listed next were all sequenced from one sample in a study of gamma-delta chains in newborns, infants, children. TCRdb reapplied CATT to the reads. This table holds about 8,500 delta-chain clones, approximately 3.1% found once. What was sequenced was blood. The source is a child who was a newborn, infant or young child, either healthy, febrile or measles-vaccinated (not recorded which).

This clone was counted between two and nine times. The junction departs from germline at one end; a sequencing error may be responsible. V is TRDV2 and J is TRDJ3, with 10 bases identical to TRDD3. Germline CDR1 is GEAIGNYY and CDR2 is EKD. This CDR3 has 20 amino acids. The CDR3 loop is CACDKYWGIHSPWDTRQVFF. The CDR3 region has the DNA TGTGCCTGTGACAAATACTGGGGGATCCATAGTCCCTGGGACACCCGACAGGTGTTTTTC.

This clone was detected a few times. This chain joins TRDV2 and TRDJ3; TRDD3 aligns across 10 bases. V shed 3 bases, J shed 0 bases, and the junction held 10 bases outside the gene matches. The CDR3 length is 20 residues. Germline V lookup: CDR1 GEAIGNYY, CDR2 EKD. The DNA for the CDR3 is TGTGCCTGTGACGCCGTACTGGGGGATGCTAGCTCCTGGGACACCCGACAGATGTTTTTC. Protein product: CACDAVLGDASSWDTRQMFF.

The chain carries TRDV2 and TRDJ1; 11 positions agree with TRDD3. The germline V gene has CDR1 GEAIGNYY and CDR2 EKD. The ends lost 3 bases at V and 0 bases at J; junction bases unmatched: 14. The CDR3 is made up of 19 amino acids. The CDR3 reads CACDLRKVGDTPDTDKLIF. The CDR3, as DNA: TGTGCCTGTGACCTCCGAAAGGTGGGGGATACGCCGGACACCGATAAACTCATCTTT.

For this clone: A read error is the likely source, as a far larger clone sits one nucleotide away. The chain has TRDV2 and TRDJ3; TRDD3 matches 12 bases. CDR3 length equals 18 residues. Germline lookup yields CDR1 GEAIGNYY and CDR2 EKD. Written as DNA, the CDR3 is TGTGCCTGTGACAATACTGGGGGATACTCCTGGGGCACCCGACAGATGTTTTTC. It is translated as CACDNTGGYSWGTRQMFF.

This clone has only a few counts. It may be a read error: a sequence one base away is much more abundant. This sample includes further DNA sequences coding for the same CDR3. The rearrangement links TRDV2 to TRDJ3; no clear D. CDR1 and CDR2 from the germline V gene are GEAIGNYY and EKD. This CDR3 is built from 16 residues. The CDR3 DNA reads TGTGCCTGCGACACCTTGAGCTCCTGGGACACCCGACAGATGTTTTTC. Translating gives CACDTLSSWDTRQMFF.

Judged by abundance, this clone is medium-sized (0.01 to 0.1%). V gene TRDV2 combines with J gene TRDJ3, with D possibly TRDD3 on 6 matching bases. The V end lost 6 bases, the J end lost 0 bases, and 14 bases lay between the germline ends. Germline values: CDR1 GEAIGNYY, CDR2 EKD. The CDR3 runs to 17 residues. CDR3 sequence (DNA): TGTGCCTGTTACCATACTGGGAGCTCCTGGGACACCCGACAGATGTTTTTC. It yields the protein CACYHTGSSWDTRQMFF.

Comment on this clone: A read error is the likely source, as a far larger clone sits one nucleotide away. The rearrangement joins TRDV2 to TRDJ3, with TRDD3 identical over 8 bases. The CDR3 loop spans 17 amino acids. Germline values: CDR1 GEAIGNYY, CDR2 EKD. J was trimmed by 0 bases and V by 3 bases; bases with no gene match: 3. The CDR3 protein is CACDYWGGSWDTRQMFF. The CDR3 region has the DNA TGTGCCTGTGACTACTGGGGGGGCTCCTGGGACACCCGACAGATGTTTTTC.

In regard to this clone: An end of the junction does not agree with germline; a read error may underlie this. V is TRDV2 and J is TRDJ3; TRDD3 agrees at 10 bases. Germline values: CDR1 GEAIGNYY, CDR2 EKD. This CDR3 has 17 amino acids. The CDR3 DNA follows: TGTGCCTGTGACACCACTGGGGGATCCTGGGACACCCGACAGACGTTCTTC. Translated, it gives CACDTTGGSWDTRQTFF.

This clone has just a few counts. This may stem from a read error, because a much larger clone lies one nucleotide away. Other DNA sequences from this sample encode an identical CDR3 as well. The CDR3 DNA follows: TGTGCCTGTGACGCCTTACTTGGGGATACGTACACCGATAAACTCATCTTT. This encodes CACDALLGDTYTDKLIF. The chain recombines TRDV2 with TRDJ1, with TRDD3 identical over 9 bases. This CDR3 has 17 amino acids. CDR1 is GEAIGNYY, CDR2 EKD, per germline. The ends lost 3 bases at V and 0 bases at J; junction bases unmatched: 10.

This clone is labeled medium-sized. The V and J genes are TRDV2 and TRDJ3, with 7 positions matching TRDD3. The CDR3 extends over 19 amino acids. Germline loops: CDR1 GEAIGNYY, CDR2 EKD. The V gene end was trimmed by 2 bases and the J gene end by 1 base; junction bases not matched to a gene: 10. Here the CDR3 reads CACDNILGIKSWDTRQMFF. The CDR3 bases are TGTGCCTGTGACAACATACTGGGGATAAAATCCTGGGACACCCGACAGATGTTTTTC.

This clone came up a few times. The chain uses TRDV2 and TRDJ3; 7 nucleotides agree with TRDD3. The length of the CDR3 is 17 residues. Germline V CDR1 and CDR2: GEAIGNYY, EKD. The V and J ends lost 1 base and 0 bases, in that order; junction bases with no gene match: 2. CDR3: CACDTGGGSWDTRQMFF. The CDR3 nucleotides are TGTGCCTGTGACACTGGGGGAGGCTCCTGGGACACCCGACAGATGTTTTTC.

Relative to its sample, this clone is medium-sized. The chain carries TRDV2 and TRDJ3; 13 bases match TRDD3. The V segment lost 1 base and the J segment 2 bases; nucleotides outside the gene matches: 7. Germline CDR1 reads GEAIGNYY; CDR2 reads EKD. CDR3 length: 20 residues. This chain's CDR3 is CACDTVTGGYVPWDTRQMFF. DNA of the CDR3: TGTGCCTGTGACACAGTTACTGGGGGATACGTTCCCTGGGACACCCGACAGATGTTTTTC.

This clone showed up just a few times. A read error may account for a junction end that differs from germline. Other DNA sequences in this sample translate to the same CDR3. J is TRDJ3 and V is TRDV2, with TRDD3 matching 9 bases. The CDR3 runs to 18 residues. Germline V gene sequence: CDR1 GEAIGNYY, CDR2 EKD. For the CDR3, the DNA is TGTGCCTGTGACACGGGGGGATACAGCTCCTGGGACGCCCGACAGATGTTTTTC. This gives the protein CACDTGGYSSWDARQMFF.

To note about this clone: This specimen includes other DNA sequences encoding the same CDR3. J is TRDJ3 and V is TRDV2; 7 nucleotides agree with TRDD3. This CDR3 is built from 19 residues. Germline V CDR1 and CDR2: GEAIGNYY, EKD. The junction had 9 bases not matched to a gene; V was cut back by 2 bases and J by 0 bases. CDR3 in amino acids: CACDSVLGVNSWDTRQMFF. CDR3 sequence (DNA): TGTGCCTGTGACAGCGTGCTGGGGGTCAACTCCTGGGACACCCGACAGATGTTTTTC.

A few counts support this clone. A far larger clone is off by one base, so a read error is likely. Different DNA sequences within this sample yield the same CDR3. The V gene is TRDV2, the J gene TRDJ3; 9 bases map to TRDD3. Germline V CDR1 and CDR2: GEAIGNYY, EKD. This CDR3 is built from 15 residues. V shed 7 bases and J 2 bases; nucleotides not matched to a gene: 2. In DNA form, the CDR3 reads TGTGCCTGCGACTGGGGGACCTGGGACACCCGACAGATGTTTTTC. Translated, it gives CACDWGTWDTRQMFF.

This clone is judged medium-sized. This rearrangement joins TRDV2 to TRDJ3; 7 bases are a match to TRDD3. The CDR3 spans 18 residues. V was pared by 0 bases and J by 0 bases, with 4 bases of the junction left unmatched. The germline V gene encodes CDR1 GEAIGNYY and CDR2 EKD. DNA of the CDR3: TGTGCCTGTGACACCGGGGGATTCCGCTCCTGGGACACCCGACAGATGTTTTTC. As protein: CACDTGGFRSWDTRQMFF.

A remark on this clone: A read error likely explains why the TCRdb protein, taken from a much larger clone, differs from this DNA's translation at residue 4; the protein shown is translated from the DNA. The genes are TRDV2 and TRDJ2; 7 nucleotides agree with TRDD3. The CDR3 is 16 amino acids. In germline, CDR1 is GEAIGNYY, CDR2 EKD. The DNA of the CDR3 is TGTGCCTGTGGCACCGTAGGGGATACTTTGACAGCACAACTCTTCTTT. Encoded protein: CACGTVGDTLTAQLFF.